These 22 T cell receptor beta chains originate from one sample sequenced in a study of blood T cell repertoires in COVID-19. The assay was immunoSEQ multiplex PCR, and TCRdb's table has in-frame clones only and misses some. Of about 200,000 clones in the sample, 80% to 85% were seen once. Specimen: peripheral blood. Source of these receptors: a human donor in a cohort sampled during active COVID-19.

The rearrangement joins TRBV19 to TRBJ2-1; 7 bases align to TRBD1. This CDR3 contains 16 residues. Germline CDR1 LNHDA, CDR2 SQIVND (reference sequence). Unmatched junction bases numbered 15, after V lost 4 bases and J lost 9 bases. The CDR3 nucleotides read TGTGCCAGTAGTAAGACAGGGAAGCGATTAAGTGGTGAGCAGTTCTTC. The encoded protein is CASSKTGKRLSGEQFF.

The CDR3 spells CASRVGSSSTDTQYF. DNA of the CDR3: TGTGCCAGCAGGGTGGGCTCCTCTAGCACAGATACGCAGTATTTT. V usage is TRBV2 and J usage is TRBJ2-3, with D uncertain. CDR1 and CDR2 from the germline V gene are SNHLY and FYNNEI. Trimming removed 6 bases at V and 0 bases at J, with 13 bases between. The CDR3 covers 15 residues.

V usage is TRBV19 and J usage is TRBJ2-2, with a possible D match to TRBD2 (6 bases). With 4 bases removed from V and 5 bases from J, the gap between germline ends came to 11 bases. From germline, CDR1 is LNHDA and CDR2 SQIVND (reference sequence). The CDR3 is 14 residues long. As DNA, the CDR3 is TGTGCCAGTAGTAGGGCAGGAGGGACCGGGGAGCTGTTTTTT. Amino acids: CASSRAGGTGELFF.

The chain is built from TRBV25-1 and TRBJ1-4, with D unclear. V was cut by 10 bases and J by 4 bases, with 16 bases left in between. This CDR3 spans 14 amino acids. Per the germline V gene, CDR1 is MGHDK and CDR2 is SYGVNS. The CDR3 protein is CATQSRDINEKLFF. As DNA, the CDR3 is TGTGCCACCCAATCCCGCGATATTAATGAAAAACTGTTTTTT.

V and J are TRBV5-3 and TRBJ2-7, with D possibly matching TRBD1 (6 bases). TRBV5-3 is sorted into the ORF group, with uncertain function. The CDR3 is 13 amino acids. V was clipped by 5 bases and J by 3 bases, with 12 bases between them. Here the CDR3 DNA reads TGTGCCAGAAGACCGGGACACCACTACGAGCAGTACGTC. Its translation is CARRPGHHYEQYV.

The V call is TRBV5-6, the J call TRBJ1-2; D call uncertain. CDR3 length equals 13 residues. V was pared by 0 bases and J by 1 base, with 4 bases between. CDR1 is SGHDT, CDR2 YYEEEE, per germline. CDR3 coding DNA: TGTGCCAGCAGCTTGGACAATAACTATGGCTACACCTTC. Translation: CASSLDNNYGYTF. The full variable domain, rest sourced from reference TRBV5-6 and TRBJ1-2, is DAGVTQSPTHLIKTRGQQVTLRCSPKSGHDTVSWYQQALGQGPQFIFQYYEEEERQRGNFPDRFSGHQFPNYSSELNVNALLLGDSALYLCASSLDNNYGYTFGSGTRLTVV.

This clone was observed once. The rearrangement uses TRBV10-2 and TRBJ1-2; D unclear. The CDR3 sequence is 14 residues long. V was cut by 2 bases and J by 3 bases, with 10 bases left in between. CDR1 WSHSY and CDR2 SAAADI come from the germline V gene. The CDR3 spells CASSEGEVDYGYTF. The CDR3 DNA sequence: TGCGCCAGCAGTGAGGGGGAGGTTGACTATGGCTACACCTTC.

The chain uses TRBV5-1 and TRBJ2-1; 9 nucleotides agree with TRBD1. The CDR3 runs to 15 residues. The germline V gene encodes CDR1 SGHRS and CDR2 YFSETQ. V trimming: 2 bases; J trimming: 2 bases; junction bases outside the gene matches: 2. CDR3 residues: CASSLRTGAYNEQFF. In DNA form, the CDR3 reads TGCGCCAGCAGCTTACGGACAGGGGCCTACAATGAGCAGTTCTTC.

This chain uses TRBV18 with TRBJ1-2; D remains unclear. V dropped 1 base and J dropped 5 bases, with 14 bases sitting between them. The CDR3 covers 15 residues. CDR1 is KGHSH, CDR2 LQKENI, per germline. Here the CDR3 DNA reads TGTGCCAGCTCACCACTGGCAGGCACGGGGTATGGCTACACCTTC. It yields the protein CASSPLAGTGYGYTF.

This clone was recorded once. The chain uses TRBV6-5 and TRBJ1-6; 8 bases are shared with TRBD1. This CDR3 has 16 amino acids. J was trimmed by 11 bases and V by 4 bases; bases with no gene match: 13. Germline V gene data show CDR1 as MNHEY and CDR2 as SVGAGI. This chain's CDR3 is CASSSIGQGDDPPLHF. In DNA, the CDR3 is TGTGCCAGCAGTTCGATAGGACAGGGAGATGATCCACCCCTCCACTTT.

The rearrangement uses TRBV18 and TRBJ2-7, with 7 positions matching TRBD1. The V segment lost 5 bases and the J segment 2 bases; nucleotides outside the gene matches: 6. Germline CDR1 KGHSH, CDR2 LQKENI. The CDR3 loop spans 14 amino acids. CDR3 amino acids: CASSSTGIAYEQYF. The CDR3 DNA is TGTGCCAGCTCATCGACAGGGATAGCCTACGAGCAGTACTTC.

This clone was recorded only once. The chain uses TRBV4-2 and TRBJ1-5, with 8 bases matching TRBD1. Germline CDR1 is LGHNA and CDR2 is YNFKEQ. This CDR3 has 16 amino acids. The trim removed 0 bases at V and 4 bases at J, leaving 5 bases unmatched. Here the CDR3 DNA reads TGTGCCAGCAGCCAAGACACCAGGGGGCGAAATCAGCCCCAGCATTTT. The encoded protein is CASSQDTRGRNQPQHF.

This rearrangement joins TRBV2 to TRBJ2-6; 7 bases map to TRBD1. V lost 8 bases to trimming and J lost 3 bases; unmatched junction nucleotides: 7. The CDR3 runs to 15 residues. Germline CDR1 reads SNHLY; CDR2 reads FYNNEI. CDR3: CASGEQGIGANVLTF. In DNA form, the CDR3 reads TGTGCCAGCGGGGAACAGGGGATTGGGGCCAACGTCCTGACTTTC.

The chain has TRBV9 and TRBJ2-6; D may be TRBD2 (6 bases). The germline V and J ends were trimmed by 3 bases and 0 bases, with 10 bases remaining between them. This CDR3 is built from 16 residues. CDR1 is SGDLS, CDR2 YYNGEE, per germline. The CDR3 spells CASSASGDSGANVLTF. The CDR3 nucleotides are TGTGCCAGCAGCGCCTCGGGGGACTCTGGGGCCAACGTCCTGACTTTC.

The J gene is TRBJ2-5, the V gene TRBV7-2; TRBD1 might be the D (6 bases). The CDR3 has 15 residues. The germline V and J ends were trimmed by 3 bases and 2 bases, with 13 bases remaining between them. CDR1 is SGHTA and CDR2 is FQGNSA in the germline V gene. The CDR3 region is CASSFTGKLQETQYF. The CDR3 coding sequence is TGTGCCAGCAGCTTCACAGGGAAGTTACAAGAGACCCAGTACTTC.

The chain employs TRBV10-3 and TRBJ1-2; 11 bases match TRBD1. The CDR3 length is 17 residues. V was clipped by 10 bases and J by 1 base; unmatched bases: 14. Per germline, CDR1 ENHRY and CDR2 SYGVKD. The CDR3 here is CATTTGPGQGDNYGYTF. CDR3 bases: TGTGCCACGACGACCGGACCGGGACAGGGGGATAACTATGGCTACACCTTC.

The V and J genes are TRBV29-1 and TRBJ2-3; TRBD2 is a possible D gene (7 bases). The CDR3 has 16 residues. Per the germline V gene, CDR1 is SQVTM and CDR2 is ANQGSEA. Trimming cost V 4 bases and J 5 bases, with 22 bases left between them. The CDR3 coding sequence is TGCAGCGTTGTGGGGGGGCGGTGGGTGCTTCAAGATACGCAGTATTTT. Amino acids: CSVVGGRWVLQDTQYF.

The V gene is TRBV28, the J gene TRBJ2-1, with D perhaps TRBD2 (5 bases). The ends were cut back, 7 bases at V and 6 bases at J, with 19 bases in the middle. Germline CDR1 and CDR2: MDHEN and SYDVKM. The CDR3 extends over 15 amino acids. This CDR3 is CASTLGLARLNEQFF. CDR3 nucleotides: TGTGCCAGCACCTTAGGGCTAGCCCGACTCAATGAGCAGTTCTTC. The whole variable domain, filled in from reference TRBV28 and TRBJ2-1, reads DVKVTQSSRYLVKRTGEKVFLECVQDMDHENMFWYRQDPGLGLRLIYFSYDVKMKEKGDIPEGYSVSREKKERFSLILESASTNQTSMYLCASTLGLARLNEQFFGPGTRLTVL.

As DNA, the CDR3 is TGTGCCAGCAGTGAAGGCAGGTTCGGGGAGCTGTTTTTT. Its protein product is CASSEGRFGELFF. The chain is built from TRBV6-1 and TRBJ2-2; no firm D call. Germline V gene lookup returns CDR1 MNHNS and CDR2 SASEGT. The length of the CDR3 is 13 residues. V was cut by 1 base and J by 7 bases, with 7 bases left in between.

The V call is TRBV30, the J call TRBJ2-2; D gene uncertain. Germline CDR1 GTSNPN, CDR2 SVGIG (reference sequence). The CDR3 length is 14 residues. Trimming removed 0 bases at V and 2 bases at J, with 7 bases between. CDR3 coding DNA: TGTGCCTGGAGTGTAAACAGAAACACCGGGGAGCTGTTTTTT. It encodes CAWSVNRNTGELFF. The full variable domain, in which reference TRBV30 and TRBJ2-2 provide the parts outside the CDR3, is SQTIHQWPATLVQPVGSPLSLECTVEGTSNPNLYWYRQAAGRGLQLLFYSVGIGQISSEVPQNLSASRPQDRQFILSSKKLLLSDSGFYLCAWSVNRNTGELFFGEGSRLTVL.

V gene TRBV6-5 combines with J gene TRBJ2-3; TRBD1 aligns across 7 bases. After removal of 6 bases from V and 2 bases from J, the junction contained 8 bases not matched to a gene. CDR3 size: 15 residues. Looked up from germline, CDR1 is MNHEY and CDR2 is SVGAGI. In nucleotides, the CDR3 is TGTGCCAGCAGGACCGGACAGGAGAACACAGATACGCAGTATTTT. Residues: CASRTGQENTDTQYF.

The V call is TRBV2, the J call TRBJ2-3, with D tentatively TRBD1 (6 bases). Trimming cost V 8 bases and J 4 bases, with 16 bases left between them. CDR1 is SNHLY, CDR2 FYNNEI, per germline. The CDR3 runs to 14 residues. In DNA, the CDR3 is TGTGCCAGCTCGTGGGGGCAGGGAGCAGATACGCAGTATTTT. This gives the protein CASSWGQGADTQYF.